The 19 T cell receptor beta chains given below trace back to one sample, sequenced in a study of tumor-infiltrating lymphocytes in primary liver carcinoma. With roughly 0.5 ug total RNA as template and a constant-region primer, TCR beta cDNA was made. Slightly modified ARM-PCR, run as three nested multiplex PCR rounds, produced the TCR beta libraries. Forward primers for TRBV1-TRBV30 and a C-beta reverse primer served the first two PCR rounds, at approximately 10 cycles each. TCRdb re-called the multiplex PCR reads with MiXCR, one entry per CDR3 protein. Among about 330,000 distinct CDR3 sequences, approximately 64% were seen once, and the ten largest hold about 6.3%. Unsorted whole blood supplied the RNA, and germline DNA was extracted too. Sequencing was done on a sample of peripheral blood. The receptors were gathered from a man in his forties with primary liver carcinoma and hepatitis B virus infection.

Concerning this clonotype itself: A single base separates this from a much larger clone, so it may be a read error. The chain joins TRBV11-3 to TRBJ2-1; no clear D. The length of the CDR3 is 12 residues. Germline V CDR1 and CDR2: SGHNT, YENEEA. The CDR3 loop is CASSLNANKQFF. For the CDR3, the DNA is TGTGCCAGCAGCTTAAATGCCAATAAGCAGTTCTTC.

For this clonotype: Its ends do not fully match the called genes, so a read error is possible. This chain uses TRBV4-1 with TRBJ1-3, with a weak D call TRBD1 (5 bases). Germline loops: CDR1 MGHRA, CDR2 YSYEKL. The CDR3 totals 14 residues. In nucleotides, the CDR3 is TGCGCCAGCAGCCAAGGGTCAGGGAGAGACACCATATATTTC. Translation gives CASSQGSGRDTIYF.

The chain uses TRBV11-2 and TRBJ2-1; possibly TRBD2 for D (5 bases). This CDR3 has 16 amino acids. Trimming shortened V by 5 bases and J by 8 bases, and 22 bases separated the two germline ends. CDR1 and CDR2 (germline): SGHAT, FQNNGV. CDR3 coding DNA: TGTGCCAGCAGCGCCGGGATTAGCTGGAATAGGGATGAGCAGTTCTTC. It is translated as CASSAGISWNRDEQFF.

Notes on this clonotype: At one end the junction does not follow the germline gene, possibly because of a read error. CDR3 DNA: TGTGCCAGCAGGCCCCGGAGTGCAACCTACGTGCAGTACTTC. Protein sequence: CASRPRSATYVQYF. The J gene is TRBJ2-7, the V gene TRBV11-2, with D hard to call. The germline CDR1 and CDR2 sequences are SGHAT and FQNNGV. The CDR3 covers 14 residues.

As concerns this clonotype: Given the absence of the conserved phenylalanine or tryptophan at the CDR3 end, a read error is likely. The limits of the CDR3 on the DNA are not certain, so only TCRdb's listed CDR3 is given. The chain's CDR3 is CASSLVQGGYAI. The chain couples TRBV11-2 to TRBJ1-2; whether TRBD1, the table's D call, matches the DNA was not checked. CDR1 is SGHAT and CDR2 is FQNNGV in the germline V gene. The CDR3 sequence runs 12 residues, both termini included.

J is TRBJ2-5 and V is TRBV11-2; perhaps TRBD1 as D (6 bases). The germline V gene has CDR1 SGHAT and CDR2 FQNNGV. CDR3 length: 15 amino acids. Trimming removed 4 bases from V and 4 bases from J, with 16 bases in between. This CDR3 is CASSSVLGGRETQYF. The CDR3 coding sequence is TGTGCCAGCAGCTCGGTTCTAGGGGGACGAGAGACCCAGTACTTC.

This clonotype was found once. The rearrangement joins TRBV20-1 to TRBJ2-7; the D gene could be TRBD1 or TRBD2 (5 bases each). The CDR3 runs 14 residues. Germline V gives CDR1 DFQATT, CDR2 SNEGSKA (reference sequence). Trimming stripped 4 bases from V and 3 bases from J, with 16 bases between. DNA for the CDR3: TGCAGTGCTAAACCCGGGACGGGATTCTACGAGCAGTACTTC. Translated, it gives CSAKPGTGFYEQYF.

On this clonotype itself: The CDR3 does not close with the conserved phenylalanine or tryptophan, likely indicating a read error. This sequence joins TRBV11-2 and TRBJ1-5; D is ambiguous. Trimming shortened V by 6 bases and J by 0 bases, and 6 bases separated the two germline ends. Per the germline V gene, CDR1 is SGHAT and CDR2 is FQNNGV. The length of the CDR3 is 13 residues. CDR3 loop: CASSDGSNQPQHY. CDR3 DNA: TGTGCCAGCAGTGACGGTAGCAATCAGCCCCAGCATTAT.

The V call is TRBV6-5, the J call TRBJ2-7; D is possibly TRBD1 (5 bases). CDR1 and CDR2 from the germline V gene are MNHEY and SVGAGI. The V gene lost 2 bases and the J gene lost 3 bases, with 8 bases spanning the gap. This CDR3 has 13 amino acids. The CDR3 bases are TGTGCCAGCAGTTACGGGGCATACTACGAGCAGTACTTC. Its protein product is CASSYGAYYEQYF.

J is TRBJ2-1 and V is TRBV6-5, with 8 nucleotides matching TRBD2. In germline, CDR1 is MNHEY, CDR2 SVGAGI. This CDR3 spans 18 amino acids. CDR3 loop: CANSYGRGPKRSYNEQFF. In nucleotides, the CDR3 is TGTGCTAACAGTTACGGGAGGGGTCCGAAAAGATCCTACAATGAGCAGTTCTTC.

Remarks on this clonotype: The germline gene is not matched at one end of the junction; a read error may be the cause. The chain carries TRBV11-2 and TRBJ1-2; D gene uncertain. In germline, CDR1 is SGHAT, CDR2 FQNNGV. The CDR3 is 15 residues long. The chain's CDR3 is CATSLTQTRSYGYTF. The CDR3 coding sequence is TGTGCCACCAGCTTAACCCAAACAAGGAGCTATGGCTACACCTTC.

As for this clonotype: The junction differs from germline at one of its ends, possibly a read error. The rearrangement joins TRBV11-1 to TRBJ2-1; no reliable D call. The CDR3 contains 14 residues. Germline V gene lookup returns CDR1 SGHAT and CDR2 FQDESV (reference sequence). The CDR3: CASSLVLAMNEEFF. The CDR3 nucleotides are TGTGCCAGCAGCTTAGTACTCGCGATGAATGAGGAGTTCTTC.

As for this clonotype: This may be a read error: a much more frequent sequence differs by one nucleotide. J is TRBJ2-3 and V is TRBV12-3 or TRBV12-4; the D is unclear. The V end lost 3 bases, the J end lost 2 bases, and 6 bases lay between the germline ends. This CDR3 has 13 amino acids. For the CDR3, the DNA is TGTGCCAGCAGTTTGCACGACACAGATACGCAGTATTTT. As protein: CASSLHDTDTQYF.

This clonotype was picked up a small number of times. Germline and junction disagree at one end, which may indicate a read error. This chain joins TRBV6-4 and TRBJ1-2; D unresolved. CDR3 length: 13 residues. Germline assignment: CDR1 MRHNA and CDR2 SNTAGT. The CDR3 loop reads CASSETGTYGYTF. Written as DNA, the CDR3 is TGTGCCAGTAGTGAAACGGGAACCTATGGCTACACCTTC.

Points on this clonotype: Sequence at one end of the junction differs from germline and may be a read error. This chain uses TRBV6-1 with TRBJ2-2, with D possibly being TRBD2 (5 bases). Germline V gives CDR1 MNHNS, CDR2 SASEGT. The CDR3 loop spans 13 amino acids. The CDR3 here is CASSLGNTGEPFF. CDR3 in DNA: TGTGCTAGCAGTTTAGGTAACACCGGGGAGCCGTTTTTT.

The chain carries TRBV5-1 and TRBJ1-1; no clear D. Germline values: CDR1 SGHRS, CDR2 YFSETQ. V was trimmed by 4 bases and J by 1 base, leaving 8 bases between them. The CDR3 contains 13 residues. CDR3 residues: CASSVVENTEAFF. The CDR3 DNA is TGCGCCAGCAGCGTTGTAGAGAACACTGAAGCTTTCTTT.

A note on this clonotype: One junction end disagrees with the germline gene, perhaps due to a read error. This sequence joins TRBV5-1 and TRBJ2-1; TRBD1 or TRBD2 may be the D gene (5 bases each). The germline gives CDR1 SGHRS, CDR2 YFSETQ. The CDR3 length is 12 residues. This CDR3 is CANSLGVYEQFF. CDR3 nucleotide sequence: TGCGCCAACAGCTTGGGGGTATATGAGCAGTTCTTC. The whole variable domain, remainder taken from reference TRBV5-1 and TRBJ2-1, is KAGVTQTPRYLIKTRGQQVTLSCSPISGHRSVSWYQQTPGQGLQFLFEYFSETQRNKGNFPGRFSGRQFSNSRSEMNVSTLELGDSALYLCANSLGVYEQFFGPGTRLTVL.

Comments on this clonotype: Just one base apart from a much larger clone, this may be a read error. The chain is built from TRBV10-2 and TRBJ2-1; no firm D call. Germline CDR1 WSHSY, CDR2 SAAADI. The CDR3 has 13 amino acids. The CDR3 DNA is TGCGCCAGCAATGAGTCCGGTGAGGATGAGCAGTTCTTC. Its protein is CASNESGEDEQFF.

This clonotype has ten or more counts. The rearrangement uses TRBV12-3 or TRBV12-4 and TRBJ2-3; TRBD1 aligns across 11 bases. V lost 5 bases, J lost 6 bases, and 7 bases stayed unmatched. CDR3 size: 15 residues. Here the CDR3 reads CASSLGQGVGDTQYF. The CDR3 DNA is TGTGCCAGCAGTCTGGGACAGGGGGTTGGGGATACGCAGTATTTT.